These 20 T cell receptor beta chains originate from one sample sequenced in a study of tumor-infiltrating lymphocytes in primary liver carcinoma. Joint extraction of RNA and DNA used about 17-31 mg of bulk tissue that was unsorted. TCR beta cDNA was made from 450 to 500 ng total RNA with a constant-region primer. Nested multiplex PCR, run for three rounds with slightly modified ARM-PCR, yielded TCR beta libraries. Use of TRBV1-TRBV30 forward primers with a C-beta reverse primer characterized the first two PCR rounds, which lasted roughly 11 cycles each. MiXCR was run by TCRdb on the multiplex PCR reads, yielding one entry per CDR3 protein. This sample has approximately 73,000 distinct CDR3 sequences, with about two thirds found just once. Material for sequencing was liver tumor tissue from sampling region 4. Subset noted: tumor region T4, right-lateral pole. These receptors all stem from a woman aged 60-70 years with primary liver carcinoma and hepatitis B virus infection.

This clonotype was seen many times. The CDR3 region has the DNA TGTGCCAGCAGCTTATCCGCGACAGGGGAGGATGGCTACACCTTC. Encoded protein: CASSLSATGEDGYTF. The gene calls are TRBV7-9 and TRBJ1-2; TRBD1 matches 8 bases. The length of the CDR3 is 15 residues. Germline V gene data show CDR1 as SEHNR and CDR2 as FQNEAQ (reference sequence). V lost 2 bases and J lost 6; bases outside the gene matches: 8. The full variable domain, completed using reference TRBV7-9 and TRBJ1-2, is DTGVSQNPRHKITKRGQNVTFRCDPISEHNRLYWYRQTLGQGPEFLTYFQNEAQLEKSRLLSDRFSAERPKGSFSTLEIQRTEQGDSAMYLCASSLSATGEDGYTFGSGTRLTVV.

This clonotype appeared a few times. A much larger clone is a single base away; this may be a read error. The rearrangement joins TRBV6-5 to TRBJ1-1, with TRBD1 identical over 9 bases. Germline V gene lookup returns CDR1 MNHEY and CDR2 SVGAGI. This CDR3 contains 14 residues. For the CDR3, the DNA is TGTGCCGGCAGTTCCACAGGGGGCTTTGCTGAAGCTTTCTTT. This codes for CAGSSTGGFAEAFF.

Details on this clonotype: At one end, the junction sequence differs from germline, possibly due to a read error. The chain recombines TRBV28 with TRBJ1-1; 8 bases align to TRBD1. Per germline, CDR1 MDHEN and CDR2 SYDVKM. This CDR3 comprises 12 residues. The CDR3 region has the DNA TGTGCCACCCGGACAGGGCACGCTGAAACTTTCTTT. This encodes CATRTGHAETFF.

About this clonotype itself: At one of its ends the junction is not consistent with the germline gene, which may arise from a read error. The chain carries TRBV4-1 and TRBJ1-2; TRBD1 might be the D (6 bases). Germline V lookup: CDR1 MGHRA, CDR2 YSYEKL. The CDR3 totals 15 residues. CDR3 bases: TGCGCCAGCAGCGACCGGACAGATTCTGACTATGGATACACCTTC. Amino acids: CASSDRTDSDYGYTF.

Remarks on this clonotype: As the CDR3 is not closed by the conserved phenylalanine or tryptophan, this likely results from a read error. The DNA is left out, because the CDR3 cannot be placed on it with certainty; the CDR3 is given as TCRdb lists it. The CDR3 sequence is CSVEVGTGEQETHYL. This chain connects TRBV29-1 to TRBJ2-5; TRBD1, as called in the table, went unchecked against the DNA. Germline lookup yields CDR1 SQVTM and CDR2 ANQGSEA. The CDR3 has 15 amino acids, counting both end residues.

Note on this clonotype: This may come from a read error, since a much larger clone is one base off. CDR3 sequence: CASSSQLGQGRHEQFF. The CDR3, as DNA: TGTGCCAGCAGTTCCCAACTGGGACAGGGTAGACATGAGCAGTTCTTC. V usage is TRBV28 and J usage is TRBJ2-1, with 9 bases lining up with TRBD1. V shed 4 bases and J 8 bases; nucleotides not matched to a gene: 12. This CDR3 contains 16 residues. CDR1 is MDHEN, CDR2 SYDVKM, per germline.

At least ten counts were recorded for this clonotype. The J gene is TRBJ2-1, the V gene TRBV28; D possibly matches TRBD1 or TRBD2 (5 bases each). V lost 3 bases and J lost 7, with 10 bases in between. There are 13 residues in the CDR3. Germline-derived CDR1 and CDR2 are MDHEN and SYDVKM. In nucleotides, the CDR3 is TGTGCCAGCAGTTTCAGAGGGGTTAATGAGCAGTTCTTC. This sequence encodes CASSFRGVNEQFF.

V gene TRBV29-1 combines with J gene TRBJ2-7; 7 bases are shared with TRBD2. The CDR3 loop spans 13 amino acids. CDR1 and CDR2 (germline): SQVTM, ANQGSEA. As DNA, the CDR3 is TGCAACGTGGGGGATGCGGGGGAGATCGCGCAGTACTTC. Translating gives CNVGDAGEIAQYF.

Turning to this clonotype: A junction end diverges from the germline sequence, so it may reflect a read error. This chain joins TRBV12-3 or TRBV12-4 and TRBJ2-1; weak D call: TRBD1 (5 bases). This CDR3 comprises 15 residues. The CDR3 reads CARSFGRGKHNEQFF. DNA for the CDR3: TGTGCCAGGAGTTTTGGTAGGGGTAAACACAATGAGCAGTTCTTC.

This clonotype has only one observation. It is likely a read error, because the conserved phenylalanine at the end of the CDR3 is missing. The rearrangement links TRBV11-2 to TRBJ2-3; D is possibly TRBD1 (5 bases). Trimming shortened V by 1 base and J by 4 bases, and 18 bases separated the two germline ends. CDR3 size: 17 residues. Per germline, CDR1 SGHAT and CDR2 FQNNGV. The CDR3 region is CASSLVGLTYTSDTQYY. For the CDR3, the DNA is TGTGCCAGCAGCTTAGTGGGGCTAACGTACACGTCAGATACGCAGTATTAT.

This clonotype was counted many times. As DNA, the CDR3 is TGTGCCTGGTCCTCAGCTGACTATGGCTACACCTTC. As protein: CAWSSADYGYTF. The chain employs TRBV30 and TRBJ1-2, with D hard to call. Trimming removed 5 bases from V and 3 bases from J, with 10 bases in between. This CDR3 spans 12 amino acids. Germline-derived CDR1 and CDR2 are GTSNPN and SVGIG (reference sequence).

The chain is built from TRBV28 and TRBJ2-3; 11 bases fit TRBD2. The CDR3 is 15 amino acids. Per germline, CDR1 MDHEN and CDR2 SYDVKM. V lost 7 bases, J lost 7 bases, and 10 bases stayed unmatched. DNA of the CDR3: TGTGCCAGCACTTCCCCCCCGACTAGCGGGAATACGCAGTATTTT. It is translated as CASTSPPTSGNTQYF.

This clonotype is a singleton in its sample. The chain joins TRBV12-3 or TRBV12-4 to TRBJ2-5, with TRBD2 matching 7 bases. The V and J ends lost 6 bases and 3 bases, in that order; junction bases with no gene match: 16. CDR3 length equals 17 residues. Written as DNA, the CDR3 is TGTGCCAGCAGCCAAGGGACTAAAGGGAGGGCCGAAGAGACCCAGTACTTC. Protein product: CASSQGTKGRAEETQYF.

This clonotype turned up a few times. A much bigger clone sits one base away, suggesting this may be a read error. The chain recombines TRBV12-3 or TRBV12-4 with TRBJ1-5; possible D gene TRBD1, 5 bases. The CDR3 consists of 14 residues. The CDR3 sequence: CGSSLQAHNQPQHF. CDR3 DNA: TGTGGCAGCAGTTTACAGGCACACAATCAGCCCCAGCATTTT.

Ten or more counts support this clonotype. The chain combines TRBV7-9 with TRBJ2-2, with TRBD2 as a possible D gene (6 bases). V dropped 1 base and J dropped 0 bases, with 9 bases sitting between them. Germline lookup yields CDR1 SEHNR and CDR2 FQNEAQ (reference sequence). The CDR3 covers 16 residues. CDR3: CASSLGGGTNTGELFF. The CDR3 region has the DNA TGTGCCAGCAGCTTAGGGGGCGGGACGAACACCGGGGAGCTGTTTTTT. Full variable domain (outside the CDR3, taken from reference TRBV7-9 and TRBJ2-2): DTGVSQNPRHKITKRGQNVTFRCDPISEHNRLYWYRQTLGQGPEFLTYFQNEAQLEKSRLLSDRFSAERPKGSFSTLEIQRTEQGDSAMYLCASSLGGGTNTGELFFGEGSRLTVL.

The V call is TRBV7-9, the J call TRBJ2-7, with D perhaps TRBD1 (6 bases). The length of the CDR3 is 13 residues. The germline V gene has CDR1 SEHNR and CDR2 FQNEAQ (reference sequence). Trimming took off 9 bases at V and 5 bases at J, with 17 bases between the two ends. CDR3 amino acids: CARSWCRDNEQYF. Here the CDR3 DNA reads TGTGCCAGGTCCTGGTGCAGGGACAACGAGCAGTACTTC. Full variable domain (rest looked up from reference TRBV7-9 and TRBJ2-7): DTGVSQNPRHKITKRGQNVTFRCDPISEHNRLYWYRQTLGQGPEFLTYFQNEAQLEKSRLLSDRFSAERPKGSFSTLEIQRTEQGDSAMYLCARSWCRDNEQYFGPGTRLTVT.

This clonotype was detected ten times or more. The chain carries TRBV29-1 and TRBJ1-1, with TRBD1 matching 7 bases. CDR3 size: 12 residues. Looked up from germline, CDR1 is SQVTM and CDR2 is ANQGSEA. J lost 5 bases, V lost 4 bases, and 4 bases had no gene match. CDR3 loop: CSVGQGRTEAFF. CDR3 coding DNA: TGCAGCGTTGGACAGGGAAGAACTGAAGCTTTCTTT.

Concerning this clonotype: A read error may be the cause here, since a much bigger clone is one base away. The chain has TRBV28 and TRBJ2-7, with D possibly TRBD2 on 7 matching bases. This CDR3 comprises 15 residues. Trimming cost V 3 bases and J 4 bases, with 16 bases left between them. Germline-derived CDR1 and CDR2 are MDHEN and SYDVKM. Here the CDR3 reads CASSFPGRGGYEQYF. The DNA for the CDR3 is TGTGCCAGCAGTTTTCCCGGCAGGGGAGGGTACGAGCAGTACTTC.

V is TRBV6-5 and J is TRBJ1-1, with D perhaps TRBD1 (6 bases). Germline V CDR1 and CDR2: MNHEY, SVGAGI. CDR3 length equals 16 residues. V was clipped by 7 bases and J by 4 bases, with 22 bases between them. CDR3 nucleotides: TGTGCCAGCACTATAAGATCGGGACATTCGAGCACTGAAGCTTTCTTT. Its protein product is CASTIRSGHSSTEAFF.

Turning to this clonotype: This CDR3 is missing its conserved last phenylalanine or tryptophan, likely due to a read error. The gene calls are TRBV10-2 and TRBJ1-3, with D perhaps matching TRBD1 (6 bases). CDR3 length: 14 residues. Germline loops: CDR1 WSHSY, CDR2 SAAADI. Trimming pared 5 bases from V and 0 bases from J, leaving 8 bases between. The CDR3 region is CASSKDSSGNTIYS. CDR3 nucleotides: TGCGCCAGCAGTAAGGACAGCTCTGGAAACACCATATATTCT.